Listed below are T cell receptor beta chains from one sample, sequenced in a study of CD4 T cells in relation to SARS-CoV-2 and coronaviruses. This table comes from immunoSEQ multiplex PCR, and its TCRdb copy is limited to in-frame clones, with some not included. Among 60,000 to 65,000 clones, roughly 93% were seen once, and the ten largest hold around 0.13%. Sample: naive CD4+ T cells from PBMCs. Receptors were obtained from a human donor in good health. Each CDR3 is given without its conserved first and last residue. Fields, in order: V gene, CDR3 protein.

v_call: TRBV5-1; cdr3_aa: ASSSLTGRGTGELF
v_call: TRBV5-1; cdr3_aa: ASSLAGNTEAF
v_call: TRBV7-9; cdr3_aa: ASSARTGNTEAF
v_call: TRBV9; cdr3_aa: ASSVNSAGLNSPLH
v_call: TRBV9; cdr3_aa: ASSTSLSPYNEQF
v_call: TRBV14; cdr3_aa: ASSQVLGFTDTQY
v_call: TRBV19; cdr3_aa: ASNSAGGSGANVLT
v_call: TRBV28; cdr3_aa: ASNSGTVPREQY
v_call: TRBV11-3; cdr3_aa: ASSPRGFYNEQF
v_call: TRBV2; cdr3_aa: ASSEDRRSYEQY
v_call: TRBV2; cdr3_aa: ASSVQTLGQF
v_call: TRBV5-5; cdr3_aa: ASSAGLARLSYNEQF
v_call: TRBV19; cdr3_aa: ASSIMRSSGANVLT
v_call: TRBV27; cdr3_aa: ASSLVASGYYEQY
v_call: TRBV21-1; cdr3_aa: ASSKARTLTGVLYNEQF
v_call: TRBV6-5; cdr3_aa: ASKTLAGQETQY
v_call: TRBV7-8; cdr3_aa: ASSLIPHSPLH
v_call: TRBV9; cdr3_aa: ASSADQGNQPQH
v_call: TRBV2; cdr3_aa: ASSGDRGRVAEAF
v_call: TRBV28; cdr3_aa: ASSLPGQGVYEQY
v_call: TRBV28; cdr3_aa: ASSLAGLNQPQH
v_call: TRBV24-1; cdr3_aa: ATTGDKNTEAF
v_call: TRBV27; cdr3_aa: ASSSLTTNEKLF